Listed here is a single T cell receptor (beta chain). V was pared by 6 bases and J by 0 bases, with 15 bases between. The CDR3 spans 16 residues. Germline assignment: CDR1 SGHTA and CDR2 FQGNSA. This sample is part of a study of technical replicates of blood from several donors. Here immunoSEQ multiplex PCR was the method, and the copy in TCRdb shows in-frame clones only, minus some. The repertoire holds 91,000 or so clones, 95% seen once, with around 0.21% in the top ten. This clonotype originated in a human donor in good health. The sequenced sample consisted of T cells isolated from PBMCs. The rearrangement uses TRBV7-2 and TRBJ2-1, with a possible D match to TRBD1 (5 bases). The CDR3, as DNA: TGTGCCAGCAGAACCAGGGTTCTAAGCTCCTACAATGAGCAGTTCTTC. Translating gives CASRTRVLSSYNEQFF.